The source of this TCR beta chain is a study of response to subunit inactivated influenza vaccine. CDR3 size: 13 residues. Germline assignment: CDR1 MNHEY and CDR2 SVGEGT. V was clipped by 6 bases and J by 4 bases; unmatched bases: 6. At least ten counts were recorded for this clonotype. From the RT-PCR reads, TCRdb called clonotypes with MiXCR, one entry per CDR3 protein. Of about 520,000 distinct CDR3 sequences listed, approximately 7.3% are singletons. The receptor was derived from a man between 50 and 75 years old who received an inactivated influenza vaccine. The material was PBMCs from blood, obtained less than 30 months after vaccination. J is TRBJ2-7 and V is TRBV6-2 or TRBV6-3; TRBD1 matches 7 bases. The CDR3 protein is CASSRTGRYEQYF. The CDR3 bases are TGTGCCAGCAGCCGGACAGGTCGATACGAGCAGTACTTC.